This TCR beta chain derives from a study of PD-L1 blockade in urothelial cancer. Study in general: Patients with male sex and bladder-origin urothelial cancer accounted for about 90% of the 29 enrolled.

This CDR3 region has 16 residues. Trimming at V came to 5 bases and at J to 6 bases, leaving 7 bases not matched to a gene. Germline values: CDR1 SGHNT, CDR2 YYREEE (reference sequence). About this clone: Its target is not known.

Indicated time point: peripheral blood 6 weeks after treatment start. Sequenced by immunoSEQ multiplex PCR; TCRdb stores in-frame clones only, minus some. This table has 40,000 to 50,000 clones, approximately 82% appearing once. Study outcomes and limitations: When measured at 3 weeks, tumor-associated blood clones expanded more in durable-benefit patients.

The source is a man aged 55 to 70 with urothelial cancer. Sequencing used PBMCs, obtained around atezolizumab (anti-PD-L1) treatment. This rearrangement joins TRBV5-4 to TRBJ2-3; 15 nucleotides match TRBD2. Here the CDR3 reads CASSSGTSGGHDTQYF. In DNA form, the CDR3 reads TGTGCCAGCAGTTCCGGGACTAGCGGGGGGCATGATACGCAGTATTTT.